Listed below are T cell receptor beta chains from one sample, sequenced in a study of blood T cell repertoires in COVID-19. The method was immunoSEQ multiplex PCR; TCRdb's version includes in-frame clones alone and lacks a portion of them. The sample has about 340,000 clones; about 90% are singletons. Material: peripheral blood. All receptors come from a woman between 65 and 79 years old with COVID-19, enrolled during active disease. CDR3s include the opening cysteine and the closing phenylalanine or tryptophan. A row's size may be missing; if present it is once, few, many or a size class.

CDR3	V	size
CASSLASGGGETQYF	TRBV5-1	NA
CASSRGLAGVLGNEQFF	TRBV3-1/TRBV3-2	NA
CASSQDNRGLAYEQYF	TRBV4-1	NA
CAWSVLGNEQFF	TRBV30	NA
CASRPQGANYGYTF	TRBV19	NA
CAIREGTGEQPQHF	TRBV10-3	NA
CASSLIDRGTPLHF	TRBV5-6	NA
CASSPGGGSPLHF	TRBV7-2	NA
CASSLDRVEGGEQFF	TRBV18	NA
CASSLLGGGNTEAFF	TRBV28	NA
CASSLKIRGELSNEQFF	TRBV4-1	NA
CASGPRTGTDTQYF	TRBV12-5	NA
CAISGGGGENYGYTF	TRBV10-3	NA
CATDSGPNQPQHF	TRBV15	once
CASSRDRAGGYTF	TRBV12-3/TRBV12-4	once
CSATGQQLYGYTF	TRBV29-1	NA
CASSSGQGGNQPQHF	TRBV27	NA
CSARANKEQFF	TRBV20-1	NA
CASSTHSGTPNYGYTF	TRBV27	NA
CASGKTGGNTEAFF	TRBV5-1	few
CALEGARGPGELFF	TRBV10-3	NA
CAISEIENNEQFF	TRBV10-3	NA
CASTTGMNTEAFF	TRBV19	NA